This T cell receptor (beta chain) originates from a study of cytomegalovirus exposure and HLA in healthy donors. On the study more broadly: The study's early data release held 75 million to 95 million unique TCRs from HLA-typed donors.

V was cut by 3 bases and J by 3 bases, with 9 bases left in between. Germline CDR1 reads SGHDT; CDR2 reads YYEEEE. The CDR3 loop spans 13 amino acids. Primers: 60 Vbeta forward and 13 Jbeta reverse. Assay: immunoSEQ multiplex PCR; the TCRdb copy retains only in-frame clones and omits some. The sample consists of some 65,000 clones, roughly 80% of them appearing once. The chain is built from TRBV5-6 and TRBJ1-1, with D possibly matching TRBD1 (5 bases). The receptor was derived from a woman aged 40 to 50 in good health and CMV-seropositive. The sample consisted of PBMCs. The CDR3 sequence: CASSSDRHTEAFF. DNA of the CDR3: TGTGCCAGCAGCTCCGACAGACACACTGAAGCTTTCTTT. The full variable domain, with the rest looked up from reference TRBV5-6 and TRBJ1-1, is DAGVTQSPTHLIKTRGQQVTLRCSPKSGHDTVSWYQQALGQGPQFIFQYYEEEERQRGNFPDRFSGHQFPNYSSELNVNALLLGDSALYLCASSSDRHTEAFFGQGTRLTVV.